This note documents a single T cell receptor beta chain sequence. The target antigen is unknown. Sample-barcoded 5' priming and a J-beta primer mix drove a second PCR of about 6 to 11 cycles. The authors tagged each cDNA molecule using a template-switch adaptor with 12 random nucleotides. Sequencing recovered at least 3 million CDR3-containing paired-end reads from each sample. In TCRdb, the 5' RACE reads were re-called with MiXCR into one record per CDR3 protein. The sample holds around 940,000 distinct CDR3 sequences; about 51% are singletons and the top ten take 20% to 25%. The CDR3 runs 14 residues. V dropped 3 bases and J dropped 7 bases, with 13 bases sitting between them. Germline CDR1 SGHVS, CDR2 FQNEAQ. This entry comes from a study of blood T cells in healthy people across ages. Study-wide points: The recorded TCR beta diversity per million T cells decreased in a roughly linear manner with age.

The chain recombines TRBV7-8 with TRBJ1-5; D is possibly TRBD1 (5 bases). Sequencing was done on a sample of blood. This receptor was obtained from a woman aged 55-75 years in good health. CDR3 DNA sequence: TGTGCCAGCAGCTTTGCGGCAGGGTTCCAGCCCCAGCATTTT. Translation: CASSFAAGFQPQHF.